Sequencing of this T cell receptor (beta chain) was carried out in a study of T cell changes during pregnancy in multiple sclerosis. The ends were cut back, 8 bases at V and 2 bases at J, with 21 bases in the middle. This CDR3 comprises 16 residues. Germline V gene data show CDR1 as MDHEN and CDR2 as SYDVKM. Here immunoSEQ multiplex PCR was the method, and the copy in TCRdb shows in-frame clones only, minus some. The sample contains under 150,000 clones, roughly 95% of which appear only once. The source material was peripheral blood, sampled after pregnancy. The rearrangement joins TRBV28 to TRBJ2-5; TRBD1 might be the D (6 bases). The TCR was taken from a female donor with multiple sclerosis, enrolled in a pregnancy study. CDR3 bases: TGTGCCAGCCTTACGAAAACAGGGTTTGGACAAGAGACCCAGTACTTC. Encoded protein: CASLTKTGFGQETQYF.